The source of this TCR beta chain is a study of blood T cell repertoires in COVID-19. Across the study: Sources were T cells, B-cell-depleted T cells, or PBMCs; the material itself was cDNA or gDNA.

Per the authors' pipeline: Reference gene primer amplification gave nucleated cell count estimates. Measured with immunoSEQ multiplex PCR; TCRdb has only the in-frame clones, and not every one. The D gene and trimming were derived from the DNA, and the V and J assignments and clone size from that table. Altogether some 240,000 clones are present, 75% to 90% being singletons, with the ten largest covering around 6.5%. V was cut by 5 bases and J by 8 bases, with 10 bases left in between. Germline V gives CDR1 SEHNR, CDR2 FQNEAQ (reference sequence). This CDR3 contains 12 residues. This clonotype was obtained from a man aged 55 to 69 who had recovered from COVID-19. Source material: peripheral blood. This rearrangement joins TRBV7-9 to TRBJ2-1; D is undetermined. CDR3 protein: CASSRVEDEQFF. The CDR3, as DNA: TGTGCCAGCAGCCGCGTTGAGGATGAGCAGTTCTTC.